This T cell receptor beta chain was found in a study of T cell repertoires in cytomegalovirus infection. This clonotype was recorded at least ten times. Its antigen is unidentified. CDR1 is SGHVS, CDR2 FQNEAQ, per germline. This CDR3 contains 14 residues. V lost 1 base, J lost 3 bases, and 3 bases stayed unmatched. TCRdb analysed the reads with MiXCR anew, one entry per CDR3 protein. The table includes a few hundred thousand distinct CDR3 sequences, about 42% detected once. The sample was cultured PBMCs, taken from culture after CMV antigen stimulation. The receptor's source is a human donor in good health (CMV status not recorded). Some clones in this sample may be carry-over from other donors' samples. V and J are TRBV7-8 and TRBJ2-7, with TRBD2 identical over 7 bases. The CDR3, as DNA: TGTGCCAGCAGCTTAGGGCTAGCGGACTACGAGCAGTACTTC. It translates to CASSLGLADYEQYF.